This TCR beta chain comes out of a study of human T cells and chemical hapten exposure. Study-wide context: Patients, chiefly female, had alopecia areata, totalis or universalis. Overall study findings and caveats: No alteration of TCRs above 1 in 1000 frequency was seen with DPC sensitization. Versus controls, expanded TCRs had significantly more large CDR3 similarity clusters. PT1 expanded TCR counts and patch test score correlated positively.

About this clonotype itself: Its antigen is not identified.

TCRdb called the RACE reads again in MiXCR, with one record for every CDR3 protein. This table holds 150,000 to 200,000 distinct CDR3 sequences, around 15% found once. Time point here: patch test 1, 2 weeks after DPC sensitization. Treatment here: therapeutic diphenylcyclopropenone sensitization with weekly scalp DPC. The ends were cut back, 6 bases at V and 2 bases at J, with 17 bases in the middle. CDR3 length: 16 amino acids. The chain joins TRBV12-3 or TRBV12-4 to TRBJ2-1; D might be TRBD1 or TRBD2, each matching 5 bases. Source: whole blood, taken in connection with sensitization to the hapten diphenylcyclopropenone (DPC). The sequence was obtained from a woman aged 30 to 39 with alopecia areata. Some clones in this sample may be carry-over from other donors' samples. The CDR3 coding sequence is TGTGCCAGCAGCTATACATCGGGACCCACCTACAATGAGCAGTTCTTC. Translation: CASSYTSGPTYNEQFF.